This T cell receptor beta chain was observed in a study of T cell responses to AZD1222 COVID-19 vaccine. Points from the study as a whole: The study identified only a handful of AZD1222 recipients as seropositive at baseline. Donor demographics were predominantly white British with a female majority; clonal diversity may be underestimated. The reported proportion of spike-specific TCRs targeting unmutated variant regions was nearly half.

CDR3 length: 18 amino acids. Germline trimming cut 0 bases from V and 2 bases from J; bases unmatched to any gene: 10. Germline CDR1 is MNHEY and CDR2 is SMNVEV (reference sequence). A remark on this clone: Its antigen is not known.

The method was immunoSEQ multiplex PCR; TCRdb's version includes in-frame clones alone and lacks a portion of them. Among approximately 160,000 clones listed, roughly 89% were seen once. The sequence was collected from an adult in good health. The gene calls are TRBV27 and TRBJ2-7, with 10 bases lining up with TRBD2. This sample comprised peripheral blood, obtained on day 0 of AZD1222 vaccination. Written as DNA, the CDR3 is TGTGCCAGCAGTTTATCGGAAATTTTAGCGGGAGGCCCCTACGAGCAGTACTTC. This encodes CASSLSEILAGGPYEQYF.